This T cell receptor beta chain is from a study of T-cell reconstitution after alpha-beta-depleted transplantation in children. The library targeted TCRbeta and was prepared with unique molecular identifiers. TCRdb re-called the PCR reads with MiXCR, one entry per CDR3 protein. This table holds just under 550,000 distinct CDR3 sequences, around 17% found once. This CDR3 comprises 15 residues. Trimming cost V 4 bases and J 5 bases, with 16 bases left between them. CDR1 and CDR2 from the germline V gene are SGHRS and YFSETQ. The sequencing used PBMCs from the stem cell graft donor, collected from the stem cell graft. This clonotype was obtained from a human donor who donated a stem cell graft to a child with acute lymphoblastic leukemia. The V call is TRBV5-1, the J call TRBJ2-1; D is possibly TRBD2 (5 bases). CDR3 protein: CASSPWAERNNEQFF. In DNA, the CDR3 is TGCGCCAGCAGCCCTTGGGCTGAGCGGAACAATGAGCAGTTCTTC.